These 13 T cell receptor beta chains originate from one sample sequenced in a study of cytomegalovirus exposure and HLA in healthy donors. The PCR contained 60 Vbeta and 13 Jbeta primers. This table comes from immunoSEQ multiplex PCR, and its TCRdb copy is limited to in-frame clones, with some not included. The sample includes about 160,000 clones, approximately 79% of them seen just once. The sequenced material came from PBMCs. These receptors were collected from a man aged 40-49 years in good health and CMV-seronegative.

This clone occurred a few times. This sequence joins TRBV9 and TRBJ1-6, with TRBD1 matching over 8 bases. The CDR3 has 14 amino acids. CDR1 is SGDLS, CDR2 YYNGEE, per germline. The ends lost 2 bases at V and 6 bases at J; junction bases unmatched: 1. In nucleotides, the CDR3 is TGTGCCAGCAGCGTGGGACAGGTTAATTCACCCCTCCACTTT. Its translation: CASSVGQVNSPLHF.

For the CDR3, the DNA is TGTGCCAGCAGCCCCCAGAACGCCTATGGCTACACCTTC. As protein: CASSPQNAYGYTF. The chain joins TRBV5-4 to TRBJ1-2; D unresolved. The germline gives CDR1 SGHNT, CDR2 YYREEE (reference sequence). The CDR3 totals 13 residues. Trimming cost V 4 bases and J 4 bases, with 11 bases left between them.

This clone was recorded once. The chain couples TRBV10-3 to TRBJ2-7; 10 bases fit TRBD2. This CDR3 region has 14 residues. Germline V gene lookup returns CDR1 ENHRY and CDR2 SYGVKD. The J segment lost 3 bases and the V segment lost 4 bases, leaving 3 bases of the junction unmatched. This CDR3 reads CAISGLAGDYEQYF. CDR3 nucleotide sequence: TGTGCCATCAGTGGGCTAGCGGGGGACTACGAGCAGTACTTC.

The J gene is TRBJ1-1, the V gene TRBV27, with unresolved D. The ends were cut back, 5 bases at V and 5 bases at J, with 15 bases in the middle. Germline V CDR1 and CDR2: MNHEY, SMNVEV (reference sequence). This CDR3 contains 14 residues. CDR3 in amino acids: CASSHHRVETEAFF. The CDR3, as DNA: TGTGCCAGCAGTCACCACAGAGTTGAGACTGAAGCTTTCTTT.

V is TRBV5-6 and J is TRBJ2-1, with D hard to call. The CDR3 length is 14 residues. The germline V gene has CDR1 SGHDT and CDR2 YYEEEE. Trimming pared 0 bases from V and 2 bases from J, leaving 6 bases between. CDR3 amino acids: CASSLVQTYNEQFF. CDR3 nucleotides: TGTGCCAGCAGCTTGGTTCAGACCTACAATGAGCAGTTCTTC.

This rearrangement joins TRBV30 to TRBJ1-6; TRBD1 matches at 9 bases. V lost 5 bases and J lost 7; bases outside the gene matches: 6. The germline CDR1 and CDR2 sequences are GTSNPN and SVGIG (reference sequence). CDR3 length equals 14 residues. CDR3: CAWDRGTGNSPLHF. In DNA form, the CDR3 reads TGTGCCTGGGATAGGGGGACAGGGAATTCACCCCTCCACTTT.

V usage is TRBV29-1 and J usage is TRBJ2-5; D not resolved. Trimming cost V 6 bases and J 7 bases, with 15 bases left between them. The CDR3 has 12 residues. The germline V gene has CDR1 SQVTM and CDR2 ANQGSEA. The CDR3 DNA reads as TGCAGCGTGGCCGACACCGGTGGGACCCAGTACTTC. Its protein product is CSVADTGGTQYF.

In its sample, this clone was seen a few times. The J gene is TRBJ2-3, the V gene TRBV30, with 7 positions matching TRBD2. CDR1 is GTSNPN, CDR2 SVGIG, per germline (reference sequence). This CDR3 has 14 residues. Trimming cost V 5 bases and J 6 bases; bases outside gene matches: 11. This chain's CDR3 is CAWSSGNGADTQYF. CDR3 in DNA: TGTGCCTGGTCTAGCGGAAACGGGGCGGATACGCAGTATTTT.

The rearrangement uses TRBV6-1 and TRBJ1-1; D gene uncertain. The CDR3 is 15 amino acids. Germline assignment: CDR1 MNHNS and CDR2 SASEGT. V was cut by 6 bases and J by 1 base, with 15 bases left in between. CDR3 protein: CASRPGGGKNTEAFF. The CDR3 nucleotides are TGTGCCAGCAGACCCGGAGGAGGGAAGAACACTGAAGCTTTCTTT.

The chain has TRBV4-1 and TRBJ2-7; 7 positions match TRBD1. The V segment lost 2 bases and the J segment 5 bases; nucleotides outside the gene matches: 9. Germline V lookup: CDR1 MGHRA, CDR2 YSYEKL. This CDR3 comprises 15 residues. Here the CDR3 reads CASSQYRQGPHEQYF. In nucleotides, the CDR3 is TGCGCCAGCAGCCAATATAGACAGGGACCCCACGAGCAGTACTTC.

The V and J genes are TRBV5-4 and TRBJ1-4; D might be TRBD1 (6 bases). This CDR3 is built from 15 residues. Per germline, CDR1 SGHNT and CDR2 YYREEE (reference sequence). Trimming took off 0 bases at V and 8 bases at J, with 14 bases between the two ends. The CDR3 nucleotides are TGTGCCAGCAGCTTGGGGGGGGGCCGCGACGAAAAACTGTTTTTT. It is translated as CASSLGGGRDEKLFF.

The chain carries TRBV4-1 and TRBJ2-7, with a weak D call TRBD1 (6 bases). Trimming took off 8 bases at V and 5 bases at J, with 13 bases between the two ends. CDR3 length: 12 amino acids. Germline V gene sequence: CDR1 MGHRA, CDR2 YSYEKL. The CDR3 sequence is CASEGEGDEQYF. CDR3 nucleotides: TGCGCCAGCGAGGGGGAAGGGGACGAGCAGTACTTC.

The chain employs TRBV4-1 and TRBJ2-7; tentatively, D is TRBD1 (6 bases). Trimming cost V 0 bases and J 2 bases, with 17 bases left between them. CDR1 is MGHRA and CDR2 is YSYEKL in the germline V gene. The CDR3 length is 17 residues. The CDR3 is CASSQDGLDSLTYEQYF. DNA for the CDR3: TGCGCCAGCAGCCAAGATGGGTTGGACAGCTTGACCTACGAGCAGTACTTC.